The 16 T cell receptor beta chains below come from one sample, sequenced in a study of blood T cell repertoires in COVID-19. Using immunoSEQ multiplex PCR, the repertoire was profiled, and TCRdb retains in-frame clones only, with some absent. The sample holds approximately 43,000 clones, around 81% seen once. The specimen sequenced was peripheral blood. The receptors were gathered from a man between 40 and 49 years old with active or convalescent COVID-19.

This chain links TRBV7-8 with TRBJ2-7; TRBD1 matches at 10 bases. V dropped 3 bases and J dropped 5; count of bases not matched to a gene: 4. Germline V lookup: CDR1 SGHVS, CDR2 FQNEAQ. CDR3 length: 14 residues. The CDR3 sequence is CASSFAGTGDEQYF. The CDR3 DNA reads TGTGCCAGCAGCTTCGCCGGGACAGGGGACGAGCAGTACTTC.

The chain combines TRBV10-1 with TRBJ1-4; 8 bases align to TRBD1. The CDR3 contains 15 residues. Germline V CDR1 and CDR2: WNHNN, SYGVQD (reference sequence). V lost 0 bases, J lost 7 bases, and 4 bases stayed unmatched. DNA for the CDR3: TGCGCCAGCAGTGAGTCGACAGGGGAGAGTGAAAAACTGTTTTTT. Its translation: CASSESTGESEKLFF.

This clone was recorded many times. The chain links TRBV7-9 to TRBJ1-6; D ambiguous. CDR1 and CDR2 (germline): SEHNR, FQNEAQ (reference sequence). The V end lost 5 bases, the J end lost 2 bases, and 10 bases lay between the germline ends. The CDR3 extends over 15 amino acids. CDR3 protein: CASSPVAAYNSPLHF. The CDR3 DNA sequence: TGTGCCAGCAGCCCTGTTGCAGCCTATAATTCACCCCTCCACTTT.

The chain carries TRBV4-1 and TRBJ2-3, with 9 bases matching TRBD2. Losses at the gene ends were 1 base for V and 6 bases for J; bases not matched to a gene: 8. The CDR3 has 16 amino acids. CDR1 is MGHRA and CDR2 is YSYEKL in the germline V gene. CDR3 loop: CASSQAGLAIADTQYF. Written as DNA, the CDR3 is TGCGCCAGCAGCCAAGCGGGACTAGCCATAGCGGATACGCAGTATTTT.

This sequence joins TRBV13 and TRBJ1-2; D not resolved. Germline V gene data show CDR1 as PRHDT and CDR2 as FYEKMQ (reference sequence). The CDR3 length is 15 residues. V lost 3 bases to trimming and J lost 1 base, with 12 bases between them. The CDR3 reads CASSFKLTRNYGYTF. CDR3 DNA: TGTGCCAGCAGCTTTAAGCTCACCCGTAACTATGGCTACACCTTC.

V gene TRBV18 combines with J gene TRBJ2-7; TRBD2 matches 12 bases. V trimming: 3 bases; J trimming: 3 bases; junction bases outside the gene matches: 0. The germline gives CDR1 KGHSH, CDR2 LQKENI. There are 14 residues in the CDR3. CDR3 in amino acids: CASSPGLAGYEQYF. In DNA form, the CDR3 reads TGTGCCAGCTCACCGGGACTAGCGGGCTACGAGCAGTACTTC.

The chain is built from TRBV7-2 and TRBJ2-7; TRBD2 aligns across 8 bases. Trimming removed 5 bases from V and 1 base from J; junction bases left unmatched: 4. Looked up from germline, CDR1 is SGHTA and CDR2 is FQGNSA. CDR3 size: 14 residues. In DNA, the CDR3 is TGTGCCAGCAGCCGGGGGGGGACATCCTACGAGCAGTACTTC. Amino acids: CASSRGGTSYEQYF.

V and J are TRBV7-2 and TRBJ2-2; possibly TRBD2 for D (6 bases). From germline, CDR1 is SGHTA and CDR2 FQGNSA. CDR3 length equals 15 residues. The V and J ends lost 5 bases and 3 bases respectively, with 13 bases between them. CDR3 nucleotide sequence: TGTGCCAGCAGCCGTCGGGACTTTTACACCGGGGAGCTGTTTTTT. As protein: CASSRRDFYTGELFF. Supplemented by reference TRBV7-2 and TRBJ2-2, the full variable domain reads GAGVSQSPSNKVTEKGKDVELRCDPISGHTALYWYRQSLGQGLEFLIYFQGNSAPDKSGLPSDRFSAERTGGSVSTLTIQRTQQEDSAVYLCASSRRDFYTGELFFGEGSRLTVL.

V and J are TRBV6-4 and TRBJ2-1; 9 nucleotides line up with TRBD1. CDR1 and CDR2 (germline): MRHNA, SNTAGT. The CDR3 has 15 amino acids. V lost 6 bases, J lost 6 bases, and 9 bases stayed unmatched. DNA of the CDR3: TGTGCCAGCAGCCCAAGGGACAGGGAGGCCAATGAGCAGTTCTTC. The encoded protein is CASSPRDREANEQFF.

The chain couples TRBV5-4 to TRBJ1-1; TRBD1 is a possible D gene (5 bases). V was shortened by 0 bases and J by 7 bases, with 13 bases between the two germline ends. The germline V gene has CDR1 SGHNT and CDR2 YYREEE (reference sequence). The CDR3 is made up of 14 amino acids. In DNA, the CDR3 is TGTGCCAGCAGCTTGGTGGAGGGGCAGGGTGAAGCTTTCTTT. Its protein is CASSLVEGQGEAFF.

This clone was found once. The genes are TRBV19 and TRBJ1-2, with TRBD1 identical over 8 bases. V lost 9 bases, J lost 3 bases, and 12 bases stayed unmatched. The CDR3 contains 15 residues. Germline V lookup: CDR1 LNHDA, CDR2 SQIVND (reference sequence). The CDR3 loop is CASLKDRAAHYGYTF. The DNA of the CDR3 is TGTGCCAGCTTGAAGGACAGGGCGGCCCACTATGGCTACACCTTC.

The gene calls are TRBV27 and TRBJ1-1, with D uncertain. This CDR3 spans 12 amino acids. The V end was cut by 4 bases, the J end by 7 bases, with 10 bases between. Looked up from germline, CDR1 is MNHEY and CDR2 is SMNVEV (reference sequence). The chain's CDR3 is CASSSPPSEAFF. CDR3 bases: TGTGCCAGCAGTTCCCCCCCCAGTGAAGCTTTCTTT.

CDR3 nucleotide sequence: TGTGCCAGCAGCTTAGCAACGGGTGCCGGTTCTATCTCTGGAAACACCATATATTTT. Translation: CASSLATGAGSISGNTIYF. The V and J genes are TRBV7-9 and TRBJ1-3; D call uncertain. Germline CDR1 SEHNR, CDR2 FQNEAQ (reference sequence). CDR3 length: 19 amino acids. The V gene lost 0 bases and the J gene lost 0 bases, with 18 bases spanning the gap.

The gene calls are TRBV7-9 and TRBJ1-2; TRBD1 agrees at 9 bases. Germline V gives CDR1 SEHNR, CDR2 FQNEAQ (reference sequence). There are 14 residues in the CDR3. With 5 bases clipped from V and 2 bases from J, the junction kept 3 bases outside the gene matches. The CDR3 DNA sequence: TGTGCCAGCAGCCAGACAGGGGGAAACTATGGCTACACCTTC. It translates to CASSQTGGNYGYTF.

This sequence joins TRBV7-9 and TRBJ2-4, with 8 bases matching TRBD1. Unmatched junction bases numbered 13, after V lost 10 bases and J lost 8 bases. Germline values: CDR1 SEHNR, CDR2 FQNEAQ (reference sequence). This CDR3 contains 14 residues. The CDR3 nucleotides read TGTGCCACCGGGGTCGCAGGGGGCGCGGACATTCAGTACTTC. Protein: CATGVAGGADIQYF.

The CDR3 nucleotides are TGCGCCAGCAGCTTGGAACAGGGGTCCGGAAACACCATATATTTT. Translated: CASSLEQGSGNTIYF. This chain connects TRBV5-1 to TRBJ1-3; 7 nucleotides match TRBD1. The CDR3 runs 15 residues. The ends lost 0 bases at V and 4 bases at J; junction bases unmatched: 4. The germline CDR1 and CDR2 sequences are SGHRS and YFSETQ.